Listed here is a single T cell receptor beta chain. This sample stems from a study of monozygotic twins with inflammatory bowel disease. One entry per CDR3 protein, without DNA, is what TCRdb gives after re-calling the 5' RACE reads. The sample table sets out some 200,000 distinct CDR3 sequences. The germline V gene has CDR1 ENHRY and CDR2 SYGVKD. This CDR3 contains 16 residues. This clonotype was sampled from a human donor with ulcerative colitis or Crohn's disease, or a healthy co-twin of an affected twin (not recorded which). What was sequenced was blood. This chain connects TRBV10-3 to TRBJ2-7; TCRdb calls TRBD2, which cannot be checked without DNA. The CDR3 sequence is CAISESGGTVAYEQYF.